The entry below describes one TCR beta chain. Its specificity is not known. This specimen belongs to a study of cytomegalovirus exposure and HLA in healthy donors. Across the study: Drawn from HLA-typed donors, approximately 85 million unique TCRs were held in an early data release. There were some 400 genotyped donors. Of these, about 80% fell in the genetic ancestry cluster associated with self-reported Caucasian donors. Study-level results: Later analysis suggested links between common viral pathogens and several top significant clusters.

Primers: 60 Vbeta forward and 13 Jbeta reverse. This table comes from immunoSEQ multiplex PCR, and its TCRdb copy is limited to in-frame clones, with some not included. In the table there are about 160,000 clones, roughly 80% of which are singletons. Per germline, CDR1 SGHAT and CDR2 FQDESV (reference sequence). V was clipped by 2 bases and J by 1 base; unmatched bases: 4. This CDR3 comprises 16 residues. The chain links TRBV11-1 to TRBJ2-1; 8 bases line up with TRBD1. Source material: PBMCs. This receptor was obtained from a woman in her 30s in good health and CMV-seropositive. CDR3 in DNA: TGTGCCAGCAGCTTACAGGGGGCCGGGTCCTACAATGAGCAGTTCTTC. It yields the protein CASSLQGAGSYNEQFF.